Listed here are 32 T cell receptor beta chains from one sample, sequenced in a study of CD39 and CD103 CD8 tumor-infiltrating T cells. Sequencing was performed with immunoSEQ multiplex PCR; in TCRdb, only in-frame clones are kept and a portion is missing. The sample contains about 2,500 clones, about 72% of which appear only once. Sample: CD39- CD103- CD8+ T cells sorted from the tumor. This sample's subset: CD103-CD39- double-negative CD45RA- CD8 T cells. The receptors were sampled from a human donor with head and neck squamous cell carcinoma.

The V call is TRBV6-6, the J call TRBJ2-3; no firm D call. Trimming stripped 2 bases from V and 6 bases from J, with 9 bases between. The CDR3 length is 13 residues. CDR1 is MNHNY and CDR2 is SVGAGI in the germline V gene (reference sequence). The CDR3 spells CASSYVLMDTQYF. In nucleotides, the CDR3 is TGTGCCAGCAGTTACGTCCTGATGGATACGCAGTATTTT.

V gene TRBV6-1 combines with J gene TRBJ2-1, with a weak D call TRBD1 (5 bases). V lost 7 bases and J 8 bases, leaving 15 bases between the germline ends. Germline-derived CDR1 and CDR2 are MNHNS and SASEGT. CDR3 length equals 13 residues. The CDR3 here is CASIGQGRHEQFF. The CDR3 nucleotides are TGTGCCAGCATCGGTCAGGGTAGGCATGAGCAGTTCTTC.

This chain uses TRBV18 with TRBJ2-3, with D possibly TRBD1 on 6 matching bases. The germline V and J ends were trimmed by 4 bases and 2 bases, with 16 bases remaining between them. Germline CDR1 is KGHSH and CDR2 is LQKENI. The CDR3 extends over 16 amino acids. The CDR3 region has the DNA TGTGCCAGCTCACGACTATACAGGGACCTCACAGATACGCAGTATTTT. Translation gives CASSRLYRDLTDTQYF.

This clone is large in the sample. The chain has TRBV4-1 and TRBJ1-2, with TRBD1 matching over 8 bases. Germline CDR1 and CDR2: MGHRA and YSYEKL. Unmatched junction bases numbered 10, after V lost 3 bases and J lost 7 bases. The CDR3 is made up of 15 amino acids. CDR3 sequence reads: CASSHETGGLSGYTF. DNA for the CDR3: TGCGCCAGCAGCCATGAAACAGGGGGGTTGAGTGGCTACACCTTC.

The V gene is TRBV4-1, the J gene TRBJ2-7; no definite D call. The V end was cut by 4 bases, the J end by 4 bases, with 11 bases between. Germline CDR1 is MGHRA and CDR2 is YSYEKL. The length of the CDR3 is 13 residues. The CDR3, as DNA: TGCGCCAGCAGCCCTGTGGGTGGGTACGAGCAGTACTTC. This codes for CASSPVGGYEQYF.

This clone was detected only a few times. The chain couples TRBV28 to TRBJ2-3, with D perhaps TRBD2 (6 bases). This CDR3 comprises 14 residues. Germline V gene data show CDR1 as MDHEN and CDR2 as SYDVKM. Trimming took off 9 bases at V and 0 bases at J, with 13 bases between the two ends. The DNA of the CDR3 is TGTGCCAGTGGGGGAGGTTCTAGCACAGATACGCAGTATTTT. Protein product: CASGGGSSTDTQYF.

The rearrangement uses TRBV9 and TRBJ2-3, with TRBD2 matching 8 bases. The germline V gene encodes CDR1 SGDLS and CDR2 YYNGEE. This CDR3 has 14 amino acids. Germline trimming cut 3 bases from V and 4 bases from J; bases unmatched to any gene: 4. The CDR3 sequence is CASSAGGGPDTQYF. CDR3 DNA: TGTGCCAGCAGCGCGGGCGGGGGGCCAGATACGCAGTATTTT.

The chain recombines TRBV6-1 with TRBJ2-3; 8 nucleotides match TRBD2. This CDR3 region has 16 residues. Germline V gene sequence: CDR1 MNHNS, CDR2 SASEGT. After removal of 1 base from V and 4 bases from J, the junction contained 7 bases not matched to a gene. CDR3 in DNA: TGTGCCAGCAGTGAAGAAACGGGGGGGCCCCCAGATACGCAGTATTTT. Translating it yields CASSEETGGPPDTQYF.

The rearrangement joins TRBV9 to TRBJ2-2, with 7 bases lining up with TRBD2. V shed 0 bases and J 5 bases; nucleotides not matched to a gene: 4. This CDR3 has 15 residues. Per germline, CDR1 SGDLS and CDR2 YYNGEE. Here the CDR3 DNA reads TGTGCCAGCAGCGTAGATGGGGGGGGGACCGGGGAGCTGTTTTTT. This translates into CASSVDGGGTGELFF. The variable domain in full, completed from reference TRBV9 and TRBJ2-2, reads DSGVTQTPKHLITATGQRVTLRCSPRSGDLSVYWYQQSLDQGLQFLIQYYNGEERAKGNILERFSAQQFPDLHSELNLSSLELGDSALYFCASSVDGGGTGELFFGEGSRLTVL.

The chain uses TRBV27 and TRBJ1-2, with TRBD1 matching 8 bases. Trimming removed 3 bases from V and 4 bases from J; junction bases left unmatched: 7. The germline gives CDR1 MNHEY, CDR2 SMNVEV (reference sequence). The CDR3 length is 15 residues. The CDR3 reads CASSFQGAALYGYTF. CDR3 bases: TGTGCCAGCAGTTTCCAGGGGGCAGCTCTCTATGGCTACACCTTC.

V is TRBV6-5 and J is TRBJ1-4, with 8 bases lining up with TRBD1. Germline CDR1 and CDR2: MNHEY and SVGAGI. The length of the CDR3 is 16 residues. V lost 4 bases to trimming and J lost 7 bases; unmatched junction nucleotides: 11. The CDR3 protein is CASSSPPGTGGEKLFF. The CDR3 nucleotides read TGTGCCAGCAGTTCCCCCCCCGGGACAGGCGGTGAAAAACTGTTTTTT.

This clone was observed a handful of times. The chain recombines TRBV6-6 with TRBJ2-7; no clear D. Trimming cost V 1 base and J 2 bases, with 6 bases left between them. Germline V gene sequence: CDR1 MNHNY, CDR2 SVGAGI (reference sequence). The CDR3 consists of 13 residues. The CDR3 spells CASSYLQTYEQYF. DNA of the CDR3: TGTGCCAGCAGTTACTTACAGACCTACGAGCAGTACTTC.

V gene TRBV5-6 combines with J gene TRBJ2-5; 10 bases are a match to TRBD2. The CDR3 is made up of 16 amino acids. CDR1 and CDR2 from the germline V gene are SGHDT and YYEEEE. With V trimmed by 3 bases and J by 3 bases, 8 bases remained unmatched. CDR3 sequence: CASSWGPAGGKETQYF. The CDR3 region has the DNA TGTGCCAGCAGCTGGGGGCCAGCGGGGGGGAAAGAGACCCAGTACTTC.

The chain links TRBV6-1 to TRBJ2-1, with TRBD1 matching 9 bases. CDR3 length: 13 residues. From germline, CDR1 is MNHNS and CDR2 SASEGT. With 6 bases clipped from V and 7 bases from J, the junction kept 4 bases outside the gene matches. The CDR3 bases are TGTGCCAGCAGGGGGACAGGGTATAATGAGCAGTTCTTC. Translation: CASRGTGYNEQFF.

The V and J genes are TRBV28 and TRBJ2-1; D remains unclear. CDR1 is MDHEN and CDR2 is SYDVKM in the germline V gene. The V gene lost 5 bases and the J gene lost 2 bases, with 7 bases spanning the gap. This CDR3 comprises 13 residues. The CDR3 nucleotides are TGTGCCAGCAGTCTCGAGCCCTACAATGAGCAGTTCTTC. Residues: CASSLEPYNEQFF.

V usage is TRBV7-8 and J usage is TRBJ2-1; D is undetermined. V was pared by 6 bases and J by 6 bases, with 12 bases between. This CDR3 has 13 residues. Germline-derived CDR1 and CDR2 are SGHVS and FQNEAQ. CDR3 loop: CASRVQAPNEQFF. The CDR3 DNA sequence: TGTGCCAGCAGAGTACAAGCGCCCAATGAGCAGTTCTTC.

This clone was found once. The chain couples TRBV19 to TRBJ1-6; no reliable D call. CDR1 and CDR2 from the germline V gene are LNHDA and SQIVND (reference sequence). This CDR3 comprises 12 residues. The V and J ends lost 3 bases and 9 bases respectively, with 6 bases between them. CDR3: CASSMGSSPLHF. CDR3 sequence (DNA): TGTGCCAGTAGTATGGGAAGTTCACCCCTCCACTTT.

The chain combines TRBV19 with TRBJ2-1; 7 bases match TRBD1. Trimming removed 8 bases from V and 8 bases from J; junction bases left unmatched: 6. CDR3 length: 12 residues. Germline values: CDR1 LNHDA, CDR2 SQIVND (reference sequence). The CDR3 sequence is CASAQGIDEQFF. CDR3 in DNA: TGTGCCAGTGCACAGGGGATCGATGAGCAGTTCTTC.

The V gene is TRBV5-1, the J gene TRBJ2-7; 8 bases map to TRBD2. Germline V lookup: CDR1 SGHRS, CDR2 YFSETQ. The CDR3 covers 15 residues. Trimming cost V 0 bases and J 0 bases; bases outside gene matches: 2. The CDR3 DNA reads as TGCGCCAGCAGCTTGGTAGCGGGGAGCTCCTACGAGCAGTACTTC. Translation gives CASSLVAGSSYEQYF.

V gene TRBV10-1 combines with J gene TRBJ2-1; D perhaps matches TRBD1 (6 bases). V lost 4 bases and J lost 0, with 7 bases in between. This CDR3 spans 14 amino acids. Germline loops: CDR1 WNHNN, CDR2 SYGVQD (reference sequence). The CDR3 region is CASSAGDSYNEQFF. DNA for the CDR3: TGCGCCAGCAGTGCAGGGGACTCCTACAATGAGCAGTTCTTC.

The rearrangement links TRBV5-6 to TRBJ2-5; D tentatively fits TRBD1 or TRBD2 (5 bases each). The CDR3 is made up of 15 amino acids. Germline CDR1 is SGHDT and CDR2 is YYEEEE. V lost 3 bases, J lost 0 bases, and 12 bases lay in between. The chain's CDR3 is CASSSLGADQETQYF. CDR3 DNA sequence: TGTGCCAGCAGCTCCCTCGGGGCGGACCAAGAGACCCAGTACTTC. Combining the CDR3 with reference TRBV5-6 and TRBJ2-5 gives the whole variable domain DAGVTQSPTHLIKTRGQQVTLRCSPKSGHDTVSWYQQALGQGPQFIFQYYEEEERQRGNFPDRFSGHQFPNYSSELNVNALLLGDSALYLCASSSLGADQETQYFGPGTRLLVL.

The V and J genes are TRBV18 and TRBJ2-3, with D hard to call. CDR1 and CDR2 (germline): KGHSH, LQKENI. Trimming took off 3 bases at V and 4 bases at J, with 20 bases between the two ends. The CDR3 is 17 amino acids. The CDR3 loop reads CASSPSVLMGGSDTQYF. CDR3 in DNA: TGTGCCAGCTCACCCTCTGTCCTAATGGGTGGGTCAGATACGCAGTATTTT. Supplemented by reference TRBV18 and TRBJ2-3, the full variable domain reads NAGVMQNPRHLVRRRGQEARLRCSPMKGHSHVYWYRQLPEEGLKFMVYLQKENIIDESGMPKERFSAEFPKEGPSILRIQQVVRGDSAAYFCASSPSVLMGGSDTQYFGPGTRLTVL.

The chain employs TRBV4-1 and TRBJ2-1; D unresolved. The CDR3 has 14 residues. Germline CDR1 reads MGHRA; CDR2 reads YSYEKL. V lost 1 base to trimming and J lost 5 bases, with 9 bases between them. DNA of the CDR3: TGCGCCAGCAGCCAAGGGGCCCTAAACAATGAGCAGTTCTTC. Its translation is CASSQGALNNEQFF.

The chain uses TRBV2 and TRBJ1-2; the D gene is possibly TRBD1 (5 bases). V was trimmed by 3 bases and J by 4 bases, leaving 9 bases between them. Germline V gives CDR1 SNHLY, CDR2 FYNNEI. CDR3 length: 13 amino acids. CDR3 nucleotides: TGTGCCAGCAGTGACCAGGGTAGCTATGGCTACACCTTC. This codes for CASSDQGSYGYTF.

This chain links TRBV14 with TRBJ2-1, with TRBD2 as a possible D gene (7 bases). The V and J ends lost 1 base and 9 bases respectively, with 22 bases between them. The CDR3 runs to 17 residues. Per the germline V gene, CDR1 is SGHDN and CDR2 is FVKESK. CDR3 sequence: CASSQVGASGSRGEQFF. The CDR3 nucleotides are TGTGCCAGCAGCCAAGTTGGGGCTAGCGGCTCCAGGGGTGAGCAGTTCTTC.

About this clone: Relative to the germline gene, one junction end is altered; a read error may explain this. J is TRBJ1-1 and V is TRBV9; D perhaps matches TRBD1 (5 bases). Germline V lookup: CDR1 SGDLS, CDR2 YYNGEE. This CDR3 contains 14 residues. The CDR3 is CASSVGALGTEVFF. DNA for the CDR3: TGTGCCAGCAGCGTAGGCGCGTTGGGGACTGAAGTTTTCTTT.

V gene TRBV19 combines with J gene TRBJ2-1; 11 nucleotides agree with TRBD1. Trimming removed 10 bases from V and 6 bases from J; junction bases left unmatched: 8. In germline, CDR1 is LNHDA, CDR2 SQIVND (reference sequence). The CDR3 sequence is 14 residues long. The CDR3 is CATEGTGGINEQFF. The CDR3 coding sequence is TGTGCCACTGAAGGGACAGGGGGTATCAATGAGCAGTTCTTC. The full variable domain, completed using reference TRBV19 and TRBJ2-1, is DGGITQSPKYLFRKEGQNVTLSCEQNLNHDAMYWYRQDPGQGLRLIYYSQIVNDFQKGDIAEGYSVSREKKESFPLTVTSAQKNPTAFYLCATEGTGGINEQFFGPGTRLTVL.

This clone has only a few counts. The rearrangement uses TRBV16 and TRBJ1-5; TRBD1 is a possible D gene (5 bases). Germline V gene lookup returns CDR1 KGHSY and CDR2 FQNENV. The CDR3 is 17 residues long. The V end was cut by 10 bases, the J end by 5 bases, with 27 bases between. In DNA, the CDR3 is TGTGCCATCCTATCTAACCCGGGACGGAAATCTCATCAGCCCCAGCATTTT. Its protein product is CAILSNPGRKSHQPQHF.

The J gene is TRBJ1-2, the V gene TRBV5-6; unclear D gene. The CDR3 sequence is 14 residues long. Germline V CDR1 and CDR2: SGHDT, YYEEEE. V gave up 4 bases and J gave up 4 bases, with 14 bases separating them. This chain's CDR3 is CASSLDGDGYGYTF. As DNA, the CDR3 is TGTGCCAGCAGCCTGGACGGAGACGGCTATGGCTACACCTTC.

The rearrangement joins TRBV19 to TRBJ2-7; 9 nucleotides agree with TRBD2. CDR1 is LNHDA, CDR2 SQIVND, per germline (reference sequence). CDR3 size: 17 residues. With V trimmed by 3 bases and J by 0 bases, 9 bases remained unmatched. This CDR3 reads CASSIGASGAFSYEQYF. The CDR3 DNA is TGTGCCAGTAGTATTGGAGCTAGCGGGGCGTTCTCCTACGAGCAGTACTTC. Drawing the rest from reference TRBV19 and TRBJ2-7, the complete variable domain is DGGITQSPKYLFRKEGQNVTLSCEQNLNHDAMYWYRQDPGQGLRLIYYSQIVNDFQKGDIAEGYSVSREKKESFPLTVTSAQKNPTAFYLCASSIGASGAFSYEQYFGPGTRLTVT.

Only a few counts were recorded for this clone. This chain's CDR3 is CASSLDRQGLNTEAFF. CDR3 in DNA: TGTGCCAGCAGCTTAGACCGACAGGGCCTGAACACTGAAGCTTTCTTT. The chain uses TRBV7-9 and TRBJ1-1; 7 bases agree with TRBD1. V was clipped by 1 base and J by 0 bases; unmatched bases: 5. Per the germline V gene, CDR1 is SEHNR and CDR2 is FQNEAQ (reference sequence). There are 16 residues in the CDR3.

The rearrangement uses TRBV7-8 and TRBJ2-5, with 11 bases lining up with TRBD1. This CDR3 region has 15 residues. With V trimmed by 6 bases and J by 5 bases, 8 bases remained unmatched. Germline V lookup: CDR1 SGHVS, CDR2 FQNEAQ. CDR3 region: CASRQDRGPGETQYF. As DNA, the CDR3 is TGTGCCAGCAGACAGGACAGGGGGCCTGGGGAGACCCAGTACTTC.